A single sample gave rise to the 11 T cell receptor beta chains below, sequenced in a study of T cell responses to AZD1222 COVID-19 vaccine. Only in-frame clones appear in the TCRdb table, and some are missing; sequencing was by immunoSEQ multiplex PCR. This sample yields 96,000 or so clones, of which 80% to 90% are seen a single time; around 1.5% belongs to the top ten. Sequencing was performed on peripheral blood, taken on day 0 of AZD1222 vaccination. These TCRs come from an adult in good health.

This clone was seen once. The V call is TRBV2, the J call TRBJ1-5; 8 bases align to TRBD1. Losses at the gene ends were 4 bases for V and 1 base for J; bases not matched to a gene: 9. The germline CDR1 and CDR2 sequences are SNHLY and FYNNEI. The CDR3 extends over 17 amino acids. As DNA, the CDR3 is TGTGCCAGCAGTGTACGTTGGACAGGGTCCAGCAATCAGCCCCAGCATTTT. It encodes CASSVRWTGSSNQPQHF.

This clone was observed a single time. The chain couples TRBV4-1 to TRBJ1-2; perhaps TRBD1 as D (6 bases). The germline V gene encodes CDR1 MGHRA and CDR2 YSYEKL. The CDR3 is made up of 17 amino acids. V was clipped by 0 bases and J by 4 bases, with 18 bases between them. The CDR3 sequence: CASSQERMGAPSYGYTF. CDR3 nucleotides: TGCGCCAGCAGCCAAGAAAGGATGGGGGCCCCCTCCTATGGCTACACCTTC.

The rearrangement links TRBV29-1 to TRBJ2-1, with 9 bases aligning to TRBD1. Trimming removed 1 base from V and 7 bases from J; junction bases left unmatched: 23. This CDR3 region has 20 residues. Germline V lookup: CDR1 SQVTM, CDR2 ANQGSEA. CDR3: CSVEVNPLGTGLNFRNEQFF. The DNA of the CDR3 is TGCAGCGTTGAAGTGAACCCGTTGGGGACAGGGCTAAATTTTCGGAATGAGCAGTTCTTC.

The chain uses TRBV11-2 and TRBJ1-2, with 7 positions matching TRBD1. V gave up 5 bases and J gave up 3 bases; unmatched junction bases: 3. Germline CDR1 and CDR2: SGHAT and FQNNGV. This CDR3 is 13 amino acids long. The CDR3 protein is CASSTGVDYGYTF. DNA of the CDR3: TGTGCCAGCAGCACAGGGGTGGACTATGGCTACACCTTC.

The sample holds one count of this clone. The CDR3 spells CASSLLSGGSKTQYF. CDR3 nucleotides: TGCGCCAGCAGCTTGCTTAGCGGGGGCAGTAAGACCCAGTACTTC. The rearrangement joins TRBV5-1 to TRBJ2-5, with TRBD2 identical over 9 bases. V gave up 1 base and J gave up 6 bases; unmatched junction bases: 7. CDR3 size: 15 residues. The germline gives CDR1 SGHRS, CDR2 YFSETQ.

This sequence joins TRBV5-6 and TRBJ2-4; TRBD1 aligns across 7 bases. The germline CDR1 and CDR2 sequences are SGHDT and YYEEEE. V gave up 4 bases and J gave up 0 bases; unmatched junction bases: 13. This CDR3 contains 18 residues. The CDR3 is CASSLLRGQGLAKNIQYF. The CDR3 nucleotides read TGTGCCAGCAGCCTCCTAAGGGGGCAGGGGCTAGCCAAAAACATTCAGTACTTC.

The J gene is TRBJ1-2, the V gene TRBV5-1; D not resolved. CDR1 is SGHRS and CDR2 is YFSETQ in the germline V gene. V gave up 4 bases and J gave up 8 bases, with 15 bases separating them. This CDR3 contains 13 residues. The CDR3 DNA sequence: TGCGCCAGCAGCCTACAATTAGTGGAGGGCTACACCTTC. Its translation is CASSLQLVEGYTF.

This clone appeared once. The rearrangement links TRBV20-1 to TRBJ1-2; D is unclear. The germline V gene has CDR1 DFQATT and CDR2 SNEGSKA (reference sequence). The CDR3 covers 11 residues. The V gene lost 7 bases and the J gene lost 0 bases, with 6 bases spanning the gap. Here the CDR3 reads CSGTSNYGYTF. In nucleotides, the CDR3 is TGCAGTGGGACTTCTAACTATGGCTACACCTTC.

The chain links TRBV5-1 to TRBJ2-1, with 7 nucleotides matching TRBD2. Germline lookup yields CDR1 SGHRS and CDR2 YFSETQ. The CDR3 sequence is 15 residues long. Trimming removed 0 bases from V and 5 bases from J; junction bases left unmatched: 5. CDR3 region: CASSLGGGGNNEQFF. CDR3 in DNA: TGCGCCAGCAGCTTGGGAGGCGGGGGAAACAATGAGCAGTTCTTC.

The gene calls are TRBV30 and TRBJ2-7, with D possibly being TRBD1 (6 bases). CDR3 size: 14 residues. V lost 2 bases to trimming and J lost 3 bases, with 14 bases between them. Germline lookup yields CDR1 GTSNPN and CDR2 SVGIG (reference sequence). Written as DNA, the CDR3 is TGTGCCTGGAGTCAGCAGGGGCCGCTCTACGAGCAGTACTTC. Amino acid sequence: CAWSQQGPLYEQYF.

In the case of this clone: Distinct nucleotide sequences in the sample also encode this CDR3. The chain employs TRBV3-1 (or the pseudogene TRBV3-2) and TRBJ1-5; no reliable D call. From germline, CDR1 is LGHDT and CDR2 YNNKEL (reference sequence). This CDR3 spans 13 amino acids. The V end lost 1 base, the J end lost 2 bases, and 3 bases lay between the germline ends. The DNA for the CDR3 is TGTGCCAGCAGCCAAGGGGGCAATCAGCCCCAGCATTTT. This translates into CASSQGGNQPQHF.